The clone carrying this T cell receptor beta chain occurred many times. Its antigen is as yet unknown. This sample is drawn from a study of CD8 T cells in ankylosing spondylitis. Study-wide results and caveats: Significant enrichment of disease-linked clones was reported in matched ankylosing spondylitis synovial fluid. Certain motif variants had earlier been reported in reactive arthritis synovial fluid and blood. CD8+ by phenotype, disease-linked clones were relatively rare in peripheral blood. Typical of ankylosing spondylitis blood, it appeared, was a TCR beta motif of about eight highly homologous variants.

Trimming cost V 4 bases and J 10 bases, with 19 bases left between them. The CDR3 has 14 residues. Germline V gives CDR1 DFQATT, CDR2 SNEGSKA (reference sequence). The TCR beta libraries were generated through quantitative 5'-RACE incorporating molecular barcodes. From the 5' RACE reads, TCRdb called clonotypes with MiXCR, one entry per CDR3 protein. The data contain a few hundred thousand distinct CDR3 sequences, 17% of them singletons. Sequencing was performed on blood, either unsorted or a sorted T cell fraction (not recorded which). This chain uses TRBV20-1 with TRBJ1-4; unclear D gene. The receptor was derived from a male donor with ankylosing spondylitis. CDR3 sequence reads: CSAMALLEAGKLFF. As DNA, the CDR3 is TGCAGTGCTATGGCTCTTCTAGAGGCAGGAAAACTGTTTTTT.